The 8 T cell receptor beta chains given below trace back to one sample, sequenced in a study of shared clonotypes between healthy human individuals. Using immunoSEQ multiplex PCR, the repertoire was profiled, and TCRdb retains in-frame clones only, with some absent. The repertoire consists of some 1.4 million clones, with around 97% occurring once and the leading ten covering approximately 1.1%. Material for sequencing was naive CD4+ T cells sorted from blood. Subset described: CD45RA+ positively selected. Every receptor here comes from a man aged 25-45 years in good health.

CDR3 DNA: TGTGCCAGCAGCTTAAAACTAGAAAGTGAGCAGTTCTTC. Translated: CASSLKLESEQFF. This chain joins TRBV7-9 and TRBJ2-1; tentative D call: TRBD2 (5 bases). Trimming took 2 bases from V and 9 from J, leaving 11 bases between them. From germline, CDR1 is SEHNR and CDR2 FQNEAQ (reference sequence). The CDR3 totals 13 residues.

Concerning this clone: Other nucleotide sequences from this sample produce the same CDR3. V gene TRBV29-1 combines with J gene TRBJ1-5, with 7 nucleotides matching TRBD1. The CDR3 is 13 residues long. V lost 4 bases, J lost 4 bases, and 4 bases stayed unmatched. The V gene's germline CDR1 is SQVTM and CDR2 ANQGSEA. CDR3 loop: CSVGQGGNQPQHF. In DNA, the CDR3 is TGCAGCGTTGGACAGGGAGGAAATCAGCCCCAGCATTTT. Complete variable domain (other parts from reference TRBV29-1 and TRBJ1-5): SAVISQKPSRDICQRGTSLTIQCQVDSQVTMMFWYRQQPGQSLTLIATANQGSEATYESGFVIDKFPISRPNLTFSTLTVSNMSPEDSSIYLCSVGQGGNQPQHFGDGTRLSIL.

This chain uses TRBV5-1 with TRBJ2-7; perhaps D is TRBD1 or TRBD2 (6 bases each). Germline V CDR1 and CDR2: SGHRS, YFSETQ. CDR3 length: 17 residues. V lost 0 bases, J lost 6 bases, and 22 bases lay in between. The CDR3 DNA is TGCGCCAGCAGCTTGGGAAGTTCGGGGGCAAACCTAGCCGAGCAGTACTTC. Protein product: CASSLGSSGANLAEQYF.

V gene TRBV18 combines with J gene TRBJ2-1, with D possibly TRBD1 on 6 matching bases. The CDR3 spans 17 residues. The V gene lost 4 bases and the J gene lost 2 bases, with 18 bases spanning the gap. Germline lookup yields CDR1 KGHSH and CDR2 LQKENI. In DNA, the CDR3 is TGTGCCAGCTCACTCTTAAAGGACAGTCTCACCTACAATGAGCAGTTCTTC. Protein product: CASSLLKDSLTYNEQFF.

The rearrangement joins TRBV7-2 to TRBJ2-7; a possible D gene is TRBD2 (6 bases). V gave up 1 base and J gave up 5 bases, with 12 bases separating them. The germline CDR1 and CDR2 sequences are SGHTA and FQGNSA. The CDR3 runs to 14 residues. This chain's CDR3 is CASSLERRGHEQYF. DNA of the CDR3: TGTGCCAGCAGCTTAGAAAGGAGGGGTCACGAGCAGTACTTC.

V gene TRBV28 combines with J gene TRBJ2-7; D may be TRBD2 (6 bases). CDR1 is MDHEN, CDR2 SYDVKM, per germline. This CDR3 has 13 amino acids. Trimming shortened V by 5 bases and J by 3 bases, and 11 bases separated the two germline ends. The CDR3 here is CASSRRGGYEQYF. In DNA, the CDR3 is TGTGCCAGCAGTAGGAGGGGAGGCTACGAGCAGTACTTC.

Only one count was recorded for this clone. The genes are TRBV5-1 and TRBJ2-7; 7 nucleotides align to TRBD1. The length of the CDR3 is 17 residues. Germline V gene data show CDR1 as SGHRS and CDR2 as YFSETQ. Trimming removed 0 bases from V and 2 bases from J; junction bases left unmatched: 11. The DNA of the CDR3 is TGCGCCAGCAGCTTGGACTCCCCGACAGGGAGAACCTACGAGCAGTACTTC. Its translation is CASSLDSPTGRTYEQYF.

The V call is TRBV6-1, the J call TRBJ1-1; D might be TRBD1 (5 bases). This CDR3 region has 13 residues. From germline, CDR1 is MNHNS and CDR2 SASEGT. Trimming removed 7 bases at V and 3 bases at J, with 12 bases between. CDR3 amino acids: CASTLKGDTEAFF. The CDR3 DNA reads TGTGCCAGCACCTTAAAAGGGGACACTGAAGCTTTCTTT.